This entry features one TCR delta chain sequence. The antigen is unknown. Germline is not matched at one junction end, which may reflect a read error. Distinct nucleotide sequences in the sample also encode this CDR3. TCR cDNA was made from PBMC RNA with gamma- and delta-chain-specific primers. TCRdb ran CATT on the RT-PCR reads. The sample shows some 2,500 delta-chain clones, more than 35% of them seen only once. These data originate in a study of delta chains in infants with herpesvirus infections. Broader study findings: No race- or environment-matched controls existed, and samples were few.

Germline values: CDR1 GEAIGNYY, CDR2 EKD. The CDR3 contains 19 residues. V is TRDV2 and J is TRDJ1; 10 bases are shared with TRDD3. The receptor was isolated from a human donor who was a Ugandan infant, either HIV-exposed or HIV-unexposed (not recorded which). The sequencing used peripheral blood, collected at time point 4 of longitudinal follow-up. DNA for the CDR3: TGTGCCTGTGACACCATCGGTACTGGGGGATCAACGTACACTGATAAACTCATCTTT. It encodes CACDTIGTGGSTYTDKLIF.